This T cell receptor (beta chain) is drawn from a study of PD-1 blockade in classical Hodgkin lymphoma. V was clipped by 4 bases and J by 2 bases; unmatched bases: 11. CDR3 size: 18 residues. Germline CDR1 is SGHRS and CDR2 is YFSETQ. Worth noting for this clone: Its antigen is unknown.

TCRdb's table, derived via immunoSEQ multiplex PCR, lists solely in-frame clones and lacks some. The table shows 85,000 to 90,000 clones, with 90% occurring only once. Documented time point: cycle 4 day 1 (C4D1), after 6 weeks of nivolumab. Relapses following autologous stem cell transplantation were seen in all patients, with brentuximab vedotin exposure varying. Findings of the study overall: Reported baseline diversity: healthy donors highest, relapsed/refractory patients lowest. Repertoire differences have undefined causes, possibly disease activity or prior therapy. Prior to therapy, complete responders displayed diversity much like that of newly diagnosed patients.

The source of this sequence is a human donor with classical Hodgkin lymphoma. This chain uses TRBV5-1 with TRBJ2-3; 12 positions agree with TRBD2. The material sequenced was peripheral blood mononuclear cells (PBMCs), taken before the fourth cycle of nivolumab. The CDR3 loop is CASSINSLAGGLTDTQYF. CDR3 in DNA: TGCGCCAGCAGCATAAACTCACTAGCGGGGGGCCTCACAGATACGCAGTATTTT.